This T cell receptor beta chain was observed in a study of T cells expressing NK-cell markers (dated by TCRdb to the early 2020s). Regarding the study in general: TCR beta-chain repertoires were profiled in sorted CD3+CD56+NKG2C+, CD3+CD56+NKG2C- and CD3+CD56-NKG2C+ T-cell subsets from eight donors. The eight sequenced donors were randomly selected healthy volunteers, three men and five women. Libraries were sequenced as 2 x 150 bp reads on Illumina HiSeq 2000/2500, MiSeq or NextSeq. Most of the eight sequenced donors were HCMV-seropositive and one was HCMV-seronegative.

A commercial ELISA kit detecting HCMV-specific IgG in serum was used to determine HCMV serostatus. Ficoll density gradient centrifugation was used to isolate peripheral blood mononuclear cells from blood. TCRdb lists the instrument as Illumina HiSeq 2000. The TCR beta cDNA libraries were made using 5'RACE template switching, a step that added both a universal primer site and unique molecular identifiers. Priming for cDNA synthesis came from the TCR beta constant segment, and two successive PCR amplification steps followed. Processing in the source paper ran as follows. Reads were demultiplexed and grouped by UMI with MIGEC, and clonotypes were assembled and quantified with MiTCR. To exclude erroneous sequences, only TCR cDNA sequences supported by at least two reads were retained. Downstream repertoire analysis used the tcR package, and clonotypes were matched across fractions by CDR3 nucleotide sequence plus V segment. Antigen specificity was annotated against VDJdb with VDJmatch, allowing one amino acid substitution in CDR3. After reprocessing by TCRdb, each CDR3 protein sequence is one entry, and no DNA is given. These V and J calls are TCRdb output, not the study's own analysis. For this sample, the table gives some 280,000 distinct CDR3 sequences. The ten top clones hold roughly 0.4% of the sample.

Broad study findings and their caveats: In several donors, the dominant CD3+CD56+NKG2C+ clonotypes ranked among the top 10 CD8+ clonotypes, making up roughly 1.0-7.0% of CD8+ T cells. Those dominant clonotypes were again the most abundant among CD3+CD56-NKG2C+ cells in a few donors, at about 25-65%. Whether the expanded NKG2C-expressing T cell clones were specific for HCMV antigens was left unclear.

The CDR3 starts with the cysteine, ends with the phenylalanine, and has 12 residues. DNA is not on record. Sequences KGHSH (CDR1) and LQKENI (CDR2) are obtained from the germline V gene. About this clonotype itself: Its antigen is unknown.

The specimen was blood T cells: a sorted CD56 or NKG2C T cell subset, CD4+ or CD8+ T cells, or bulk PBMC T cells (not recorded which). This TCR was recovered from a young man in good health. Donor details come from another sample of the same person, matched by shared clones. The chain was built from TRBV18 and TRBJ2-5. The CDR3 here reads CASSPEGETQYF.